This T cell receptor beta chain was obtained from a study of chemoradiotherapy in HPV16-positive cancers. Study-level results: HPV-responsive T-cell expansion during chemoradiotherapy was linked to improved recurrence-free survival in HPV16-positive patients. Non-HPV-specific T cells did not expand in tumors during treatment, whereas candidate HPV-specific clones and E7-related motifs did.

Using immunoSEQ multiplex PCR, the repertoire was profiled, and TCRdb retains in-frame clones only, with some absent. Among thousands of clones listed, around 74% were seen once. Remarks on this clone: The antigen remains undetermined.

This sample was taken from a patient who underwent chemoradiotherapy. The origin of this receptor is a human donor with HPV-associated anogenital cancer.

In DNA form, the CDR3 reads TGCGCCAGCAGCTTGGGAACCACAGGGGACTATGGCTACACCTTC. This codes for CASSLGTTGDYGYTF. This chain links TRBV5-1 with TRBJ1-2; the match to TRBD1 covers 7 bases. Trimming at V came to 0 bases and at J to 3 bases, leaving 5 bases not matched to a gene. There are 15 residues in the CDR3. The germline gives CDR1 SGHRS, CDR2 YFSETQ.